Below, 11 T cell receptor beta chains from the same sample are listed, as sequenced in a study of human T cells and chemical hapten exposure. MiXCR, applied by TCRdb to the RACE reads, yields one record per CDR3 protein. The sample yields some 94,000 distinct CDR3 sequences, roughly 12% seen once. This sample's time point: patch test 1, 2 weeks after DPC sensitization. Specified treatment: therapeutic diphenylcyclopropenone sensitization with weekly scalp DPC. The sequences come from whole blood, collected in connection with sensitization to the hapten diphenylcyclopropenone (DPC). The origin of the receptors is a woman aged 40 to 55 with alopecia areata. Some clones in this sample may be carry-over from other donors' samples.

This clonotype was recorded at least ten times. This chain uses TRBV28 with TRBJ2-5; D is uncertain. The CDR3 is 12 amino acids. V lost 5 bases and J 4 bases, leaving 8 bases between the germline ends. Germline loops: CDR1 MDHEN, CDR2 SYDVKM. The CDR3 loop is CASSIFSETQYF. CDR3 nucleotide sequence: TGTGCCAGCAGTATATTCTCAGAGACCCAGTACTTC.

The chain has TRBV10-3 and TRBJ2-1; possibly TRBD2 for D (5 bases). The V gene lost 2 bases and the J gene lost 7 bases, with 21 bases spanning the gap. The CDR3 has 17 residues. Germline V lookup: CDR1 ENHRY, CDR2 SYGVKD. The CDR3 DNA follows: TGTGCCATCAGTGAGAGGGCGACCATGTCCGGGATGAATGAGCAGTTCTTC. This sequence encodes CAISERATMSGMNEQFF.

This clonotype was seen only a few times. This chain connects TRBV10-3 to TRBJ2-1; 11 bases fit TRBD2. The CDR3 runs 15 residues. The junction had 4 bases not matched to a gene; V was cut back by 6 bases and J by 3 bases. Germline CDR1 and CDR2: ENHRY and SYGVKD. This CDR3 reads CAIRDGTSGYNEQFF. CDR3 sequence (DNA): TGTGCCATCAGGGACGGGACTAGCGGCTACAATGAGCAGTTCTTC.

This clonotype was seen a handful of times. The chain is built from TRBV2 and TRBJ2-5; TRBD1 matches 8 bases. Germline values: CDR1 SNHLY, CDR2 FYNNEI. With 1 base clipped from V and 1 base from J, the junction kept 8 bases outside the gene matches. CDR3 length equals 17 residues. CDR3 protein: CASSEGGTGQFQETQYF. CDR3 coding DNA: TGTGCCAGCAGTGAAGGGGGGACAGGACAGTTCCAAGAGACCCAGTACTTC.

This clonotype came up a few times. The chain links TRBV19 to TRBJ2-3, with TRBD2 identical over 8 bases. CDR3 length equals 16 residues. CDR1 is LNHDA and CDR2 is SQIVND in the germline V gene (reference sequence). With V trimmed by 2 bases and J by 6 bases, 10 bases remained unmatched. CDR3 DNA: TGTGCCAGTAGTATACGGGCGGGAGGCCGCGGGGATACGCAGTATTTT. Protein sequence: CASSIRAGGRGDTQYF.

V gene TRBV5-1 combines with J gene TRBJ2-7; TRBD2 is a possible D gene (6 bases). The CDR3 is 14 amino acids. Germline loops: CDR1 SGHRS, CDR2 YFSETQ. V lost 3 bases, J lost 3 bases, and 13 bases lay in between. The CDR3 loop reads CASSSRLGDYEQYF. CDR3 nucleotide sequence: TGCGCCAGCAGCTCCCGACTAGGGGACTACGAGCAGTACTTC.

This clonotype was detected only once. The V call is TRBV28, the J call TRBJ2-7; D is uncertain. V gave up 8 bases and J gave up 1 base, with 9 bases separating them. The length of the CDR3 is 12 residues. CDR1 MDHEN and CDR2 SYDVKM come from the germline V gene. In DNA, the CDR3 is TGTGCCAGCTGCTCGGGTTCCTACGAGCAGTACTTC. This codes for CASCSGSYEQYF.

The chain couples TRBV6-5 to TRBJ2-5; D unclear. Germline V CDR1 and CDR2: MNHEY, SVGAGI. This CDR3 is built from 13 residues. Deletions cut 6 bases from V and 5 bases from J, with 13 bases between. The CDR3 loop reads CASSLNSMETQYF. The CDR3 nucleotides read TGTGCCAGCAGCCTTAACTCGATGGAGACCCAGTACTTC.

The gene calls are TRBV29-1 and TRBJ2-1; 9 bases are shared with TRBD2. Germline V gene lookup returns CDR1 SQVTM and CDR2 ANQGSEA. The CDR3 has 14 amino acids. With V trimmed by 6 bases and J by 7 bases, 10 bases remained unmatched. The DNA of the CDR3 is TGCAGCGTCGCCGGCCTAGCGGGACTAAATGAGCAGTTCTTC. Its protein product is CSVAGLAGLNEQFF.

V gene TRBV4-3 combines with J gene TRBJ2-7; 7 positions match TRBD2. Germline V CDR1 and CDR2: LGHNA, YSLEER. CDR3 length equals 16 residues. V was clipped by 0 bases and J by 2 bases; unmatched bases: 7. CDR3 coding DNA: TGCGCCAGCAGCCAAGATCCCCTAGCGGCCCCCTACGAGCAGTACTTC. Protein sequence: CASSQDPLAAPYEQYF.

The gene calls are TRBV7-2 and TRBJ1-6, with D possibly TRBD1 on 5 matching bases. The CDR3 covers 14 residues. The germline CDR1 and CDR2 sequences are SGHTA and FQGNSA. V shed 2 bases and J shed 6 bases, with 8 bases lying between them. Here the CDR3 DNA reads TGTGCCAGCAGCTTATACAGGCCTAATTCACCCCTCCACTTT. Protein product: CASSLYRPNSPLHF.